This T cell receptor (beta chain) came from a study of siplizumab effects on memory and regulatory T cells (dated by TCRdb to the late 2010s). As for the study more broadly: The study examined how the anti-CD2 antibody siplizumab affects alloreactive T-cell subsets in allogeneic mixed lymphocyte reactions built from human PBMCs. General study outcomes and caveats: No functional confirmation was obtained for the suppressive function of proliferating Tregs from siplizumab cultures. Roughly 80-95% of proliferating CD4+ or CD8+ clones could not be assigned a naive or memory phenotype. Of the alloreactive CD4+ clones that could be mapped, the Treg-derived share averaged roughly 69% with siplizumab compared with around 25% in control reactions. The cumulative frequency of alloreactive sequences that could be traced back to unstimulated CD4+ memory T cells was significantly reduced by siplizumab. Because sequences at frequencies below about 10^-5 were poorly captured, only a minor fraction of alloreactive clones could be mapped back to unstimulated subsets. Unstimulated naive T cells appeared to be more diverse than memory T cells, and naive cells seemed to make a substantial contribution to the alloresponse.

Sorted unstimulated T cells and proliferating T cells recovered from mixed lymphocyte reactions underwent TCRbeta CDR3 sequencing. Fresh whole blood from more than 9 HLA-typed healthy donors served as the source for isolating PBMCs. Unstimulated CD4+ non-regulatory T cells were FACS-sorted to map the origin of alloreactive clones. Concerning this clone: What antigen it recognizes has not been identified. No base-level quality is on record; no much larger clone is a single base apart.

Library generation was performed with the immunoSEQ multiplex PCR assay. Around 100,000 TCR templates per sample were assayed by the deep sequencing platform. Genomic DNA extracted from sorted T cells was used for TCRbeta CDR3 sequencing. Regarding the original processing steps: The R programming language was used for clonal analysis of TCRbeta CDR3 data. Comparing unstimulated samples against CFSE-low samples taken after the reaction was how alloreactive CD4+ and CD8+ clones were defined. Alloreactive CD4+ clones were assigned to regulatory or non-regulatory origin by matching sequences to sorted unstimulated Treg and non-Treg repertoires. Not all clones reach the TCRdb copy of this immuneACCESS table, which keeps in-frame sequences only. Checked studies attribute under half of the gap to unresolved V genes and leave the rest unexplained. That table gives V, J and clone size, and the DNA gave D and trimming. The sample table contains about 120,000 clones; only one count was recorded for about 94% of them. The ten largest clonotypes hold under 2% of the sample.

The CDR3, cysteine through phenylalanine, is 14 amino acids long. CDR3 DNA is the only sequence kept; it has 42 bases, read in frame from the first base. Trimming takes 3 bases off V and 1 base off J; junction bases not matched to a gene: 1. Looking up the germline V gene yields CDR1 SGHTA and CDR2 FQGNSA. Rearrangement joined TRBV7-2 to TRBJ1-1; 8 middle bases align to TRBD1. Sequenced input: non-Treg CD4+ T cells sorted from blood. The cell subset or site label of this sample denotes: FACS-sorted unstimulated CD4+ non-regulatory T cells. The clonotype comes from a human donor in good health. The CDR3 here reads CASSFDRGNTEAFF. The nucleotide sequence reads TGTGCCAGCAGCTTCGACAGGGGGAACACTGAAGCTTTCTTT.